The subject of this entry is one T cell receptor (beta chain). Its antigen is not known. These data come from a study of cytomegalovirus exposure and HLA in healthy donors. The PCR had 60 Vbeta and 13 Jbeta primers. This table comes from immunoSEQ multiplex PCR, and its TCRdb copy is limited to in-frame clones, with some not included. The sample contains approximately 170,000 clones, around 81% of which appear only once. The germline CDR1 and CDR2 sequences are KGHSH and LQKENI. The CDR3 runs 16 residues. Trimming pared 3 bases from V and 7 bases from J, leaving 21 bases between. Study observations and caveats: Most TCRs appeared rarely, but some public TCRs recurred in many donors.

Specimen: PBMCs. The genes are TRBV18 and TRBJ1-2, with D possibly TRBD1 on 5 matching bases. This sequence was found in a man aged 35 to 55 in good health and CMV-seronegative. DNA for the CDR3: TGTGCCAGCTCACCCCCCGAAGGGGCAGGCTATGTTGGCTACACCTTC. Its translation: CASSPPEGAGYVGYTF. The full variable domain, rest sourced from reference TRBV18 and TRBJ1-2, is NAGVMQNPRHLVRRRGQEARLRCSPMKGHSHVYWYRQLPEEGLKFMVYLQKENIIDESGMPKERFSAEFPKEGPSILRIQQVVRGDSAAYFCASSPPEGAGYVGYTFGSGTRLTVV.